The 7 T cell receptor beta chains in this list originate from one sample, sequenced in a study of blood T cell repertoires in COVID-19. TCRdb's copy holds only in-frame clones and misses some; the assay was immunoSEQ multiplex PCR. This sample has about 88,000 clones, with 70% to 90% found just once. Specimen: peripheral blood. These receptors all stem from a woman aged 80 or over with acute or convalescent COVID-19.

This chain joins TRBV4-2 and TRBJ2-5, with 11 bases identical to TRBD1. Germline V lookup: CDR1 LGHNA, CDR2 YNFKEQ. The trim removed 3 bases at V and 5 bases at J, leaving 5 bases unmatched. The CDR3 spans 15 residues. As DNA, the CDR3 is TGTGCCAGCAGCCAGACCGGGACAGGGGGGGAGACCCAGTACTTC. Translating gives CASSQTGTGGETQYF.

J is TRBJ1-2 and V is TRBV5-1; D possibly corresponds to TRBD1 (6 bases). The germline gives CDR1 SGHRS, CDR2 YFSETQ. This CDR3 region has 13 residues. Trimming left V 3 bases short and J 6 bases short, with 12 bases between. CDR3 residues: CASSWTQGHGYTF. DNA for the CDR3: TGCGCCAGCAGCTGGACACAGGGACATGGCTACACCTTC.

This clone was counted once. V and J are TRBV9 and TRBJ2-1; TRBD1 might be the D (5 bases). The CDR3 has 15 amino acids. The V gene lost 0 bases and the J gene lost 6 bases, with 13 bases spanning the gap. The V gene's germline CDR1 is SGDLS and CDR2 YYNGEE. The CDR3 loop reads CASSVGGRAANEQFF. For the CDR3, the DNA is TGTGCCAGCAGCGTAGGGGGCAGGGCGGCCAATGAGCAGTTCTTC. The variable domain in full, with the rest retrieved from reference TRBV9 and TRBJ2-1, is DSGVTQTPKHLITATGQRVTLRCSPRSGDLSVYWYQQSLDQGLQFLIQYYNGEERAKGNILERFSAQQFPDLHSELNLSSLELGDSALYFCASSVGGRAANEQFFGPGTRLTVL.

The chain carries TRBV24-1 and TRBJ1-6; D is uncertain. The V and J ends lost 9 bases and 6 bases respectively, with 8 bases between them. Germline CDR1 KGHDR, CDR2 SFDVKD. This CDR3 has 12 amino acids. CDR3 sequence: CATARANSPLHF. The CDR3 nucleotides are TGTGCCACCGCTCGCGCTAATTCACCCCTCCACTTT.

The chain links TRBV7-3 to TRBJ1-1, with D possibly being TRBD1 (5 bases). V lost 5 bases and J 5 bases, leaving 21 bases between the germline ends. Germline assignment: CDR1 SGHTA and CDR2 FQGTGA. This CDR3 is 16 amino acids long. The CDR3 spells CASSLSGAKGWTEAFF. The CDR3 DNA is TGTGCCAGCAGCCTGAGTGGAGCAAAGGGGTGGACTGAAGCTTTCTTT. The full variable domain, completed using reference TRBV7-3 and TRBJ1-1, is GAGVSQTPSNKVTEKGKYVELRCDPISGHTALYWYRQSLGQGPEFLIYFQGTGAADDSGLPNDRFFAVRPEGSVSTLKIQRTERGDSAVYLCASSLSGAKGWTEAFFGQGTRLTVV.

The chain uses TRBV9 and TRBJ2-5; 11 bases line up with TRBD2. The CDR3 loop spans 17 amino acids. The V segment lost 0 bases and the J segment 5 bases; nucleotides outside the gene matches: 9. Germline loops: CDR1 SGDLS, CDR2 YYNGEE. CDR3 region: CASSVGVAGGPSETQYF. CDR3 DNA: TGTGCCAGCAGCGTAGGCGTAGCGGGGGGGCCGTCTGAGACCCAGTACTTC. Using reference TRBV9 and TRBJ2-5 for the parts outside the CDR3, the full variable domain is DSGVTQTPKHLITATGQRVTLRCSPRSGDLSVYWYQQSLDQGLQFLIQYYNGEERAKGNILERFSAQQFPDLHSELNLSSLELGDSALYFCASSVGVAGGPSETQYFGPGTRLLVL.

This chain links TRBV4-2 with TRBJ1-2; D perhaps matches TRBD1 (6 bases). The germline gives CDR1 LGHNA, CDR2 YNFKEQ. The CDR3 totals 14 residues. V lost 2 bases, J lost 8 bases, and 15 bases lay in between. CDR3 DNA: TGTGCCAGCAGCCAATCCTATGGACAGTTAGGCTACACCTTC. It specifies CASSQSYGQLGYTF.